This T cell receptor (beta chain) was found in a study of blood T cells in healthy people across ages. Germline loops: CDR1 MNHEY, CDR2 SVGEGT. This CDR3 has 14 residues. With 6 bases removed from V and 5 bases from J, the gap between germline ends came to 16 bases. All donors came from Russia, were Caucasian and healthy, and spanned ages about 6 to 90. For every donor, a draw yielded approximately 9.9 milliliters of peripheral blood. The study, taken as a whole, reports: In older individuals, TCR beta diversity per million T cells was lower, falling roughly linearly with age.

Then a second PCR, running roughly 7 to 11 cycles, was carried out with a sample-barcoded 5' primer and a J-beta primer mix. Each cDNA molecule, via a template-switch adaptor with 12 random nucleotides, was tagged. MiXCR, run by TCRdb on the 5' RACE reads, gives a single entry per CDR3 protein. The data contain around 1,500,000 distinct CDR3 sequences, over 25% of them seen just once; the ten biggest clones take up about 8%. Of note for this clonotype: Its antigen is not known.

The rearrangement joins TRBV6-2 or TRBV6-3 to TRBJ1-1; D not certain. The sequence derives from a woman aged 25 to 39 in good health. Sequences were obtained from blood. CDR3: CASRWGATKTEAFF. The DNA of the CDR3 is TGTGCCAGCAGGTGGGGAGCGACGAAGACTGAAGCTTTCTTT.